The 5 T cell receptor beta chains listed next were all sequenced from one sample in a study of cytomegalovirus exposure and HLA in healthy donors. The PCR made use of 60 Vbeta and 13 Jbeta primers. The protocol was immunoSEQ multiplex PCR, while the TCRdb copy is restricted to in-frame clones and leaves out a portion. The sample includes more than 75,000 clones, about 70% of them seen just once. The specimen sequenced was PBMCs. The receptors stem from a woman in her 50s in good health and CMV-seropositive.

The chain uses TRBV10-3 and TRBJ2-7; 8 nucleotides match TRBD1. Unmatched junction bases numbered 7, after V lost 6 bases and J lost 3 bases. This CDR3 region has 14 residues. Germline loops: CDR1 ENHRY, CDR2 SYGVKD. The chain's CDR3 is CAIRSGGDVYEQYF. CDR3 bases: TGTGCCATCAGATCAGGGGGCGACGTCTACGAGCAGTACTTC.

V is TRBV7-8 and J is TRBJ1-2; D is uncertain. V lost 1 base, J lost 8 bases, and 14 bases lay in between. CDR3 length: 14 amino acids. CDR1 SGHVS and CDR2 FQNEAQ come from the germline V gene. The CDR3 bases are TGTGCCAGCAGCTTAGTGTCGAGAGATTCAGGCTACACCTTC. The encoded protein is CASSLVSRDSGYTF.

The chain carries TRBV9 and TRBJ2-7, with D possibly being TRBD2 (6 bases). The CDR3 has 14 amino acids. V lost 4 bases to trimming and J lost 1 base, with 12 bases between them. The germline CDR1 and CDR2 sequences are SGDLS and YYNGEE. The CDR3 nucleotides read TGTGCCAGCAGCCCAGCGGGCGCGTCCTACGAGCAGTACTTC. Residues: CASSPAGASYEQYF.

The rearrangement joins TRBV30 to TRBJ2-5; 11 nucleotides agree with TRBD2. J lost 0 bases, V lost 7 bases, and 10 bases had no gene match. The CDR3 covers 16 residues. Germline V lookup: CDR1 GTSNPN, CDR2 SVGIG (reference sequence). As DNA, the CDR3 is TGTGCCTTCGGACTAGCGGGTATTCCTTACCAAGAGACCCAGTACTTC. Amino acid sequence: CAFGLAGIPYQETQYF. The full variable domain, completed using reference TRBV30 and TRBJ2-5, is SQTIHQWPATLVQPVGSPLSLECTVEGTSNPNLYWYRQAAGRGLQLLFYSVGIGQISSEVPQNLSASRPQDRQFILSSKKLLLSDSGFYLCAFGLAGIPYQETQYFGPGTRLLVL.

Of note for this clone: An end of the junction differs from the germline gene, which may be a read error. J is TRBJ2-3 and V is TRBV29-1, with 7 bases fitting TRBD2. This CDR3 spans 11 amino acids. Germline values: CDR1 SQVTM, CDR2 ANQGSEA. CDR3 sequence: CSVEAGNTQYF. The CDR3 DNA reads TGCAGCGTGGAAGCGGGAAATACGCAGTATTTT.